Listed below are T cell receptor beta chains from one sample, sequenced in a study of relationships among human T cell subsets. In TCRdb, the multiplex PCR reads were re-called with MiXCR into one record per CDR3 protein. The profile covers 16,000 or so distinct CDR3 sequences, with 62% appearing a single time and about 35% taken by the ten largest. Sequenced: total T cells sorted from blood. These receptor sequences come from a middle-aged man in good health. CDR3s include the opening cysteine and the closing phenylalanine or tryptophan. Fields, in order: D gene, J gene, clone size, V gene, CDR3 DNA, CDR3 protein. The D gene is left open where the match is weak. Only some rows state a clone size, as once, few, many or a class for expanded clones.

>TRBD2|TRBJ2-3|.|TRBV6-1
TGTGCCAGCAGGGAGACTAGCGGGGGCCCAGATACGCAGTATTTT
CASRETSGGPDTQYF
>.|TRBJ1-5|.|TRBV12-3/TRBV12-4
TGTGCCACCACGTGGGGTAGCAATCAGCCCCAGCATTTT
CATTWGSNQPQHF
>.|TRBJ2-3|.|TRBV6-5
TGTGCCAGCAGTTCATCCCGGCAGAGTAGCCTTTCAGCGCAGTATTTT
CASSSSRQSSLSAQYF
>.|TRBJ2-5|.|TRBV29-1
TGCAGCGTCGGATGGGGTATTCCAGAGACCCAGTACTTC
CSVGWGIPETQYF
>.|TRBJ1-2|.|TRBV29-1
TGCAGCGTGGAAGGAGGTGGCTACACCTTC
CSVEGGGYTF
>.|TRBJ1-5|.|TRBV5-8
TGTGCCAGCAGCTTGACGCACACCGATCAGCCCCAGCATTTT
CASSLTHTDQPQHF
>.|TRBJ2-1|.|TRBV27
TGTGCCAGCAGTACTCGGACGGCCCACCCCTACAATGAGCAGTTCTTC
CASSTRTAHPYNEQFF
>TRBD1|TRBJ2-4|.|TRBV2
TGTGCCAGCAGTGAAGGCACAGGGGTGGGGAACATTCAGTACTTC
CASSEGTGVGNIQYF
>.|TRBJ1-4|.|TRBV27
TGTGCCAGCAGTTTTGACAGGATGGGGGAAAAACTGTTTTTT
CASSFDRMGEKLFF
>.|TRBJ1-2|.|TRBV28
TGTGCCAGCAGGCAGAACTATGGCTACACCTTC
CASRQNYGYTF
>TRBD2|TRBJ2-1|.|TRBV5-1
TGCGCCAGCAGCTCTCGTAGCGGGGCTTACAATGAGCAGTTCTTC
CASSSRSGAYNEQFF
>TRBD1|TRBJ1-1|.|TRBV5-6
TGTGCCAGCAGCTTGGTGAGGGGGCCAGACACTGAAGCTTTCTTT
CASSLVRGPDTEAFF
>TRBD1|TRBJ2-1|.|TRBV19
TGTGCCAGTGAGGGGGACAGAACCTACAATGAGCAGTTCTTC
CASEGDRTYNEQFF
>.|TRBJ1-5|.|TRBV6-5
TGTGCCAGCAGGGCAGACAGTTCTCAGCCCCAGCATTTT
CASRADSSQPQHF
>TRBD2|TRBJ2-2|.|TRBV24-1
TGTGCCACCAGTGATCAGGGACTAGGCAACACCGGGGAGCTGTTTTTT
CATSDQGLGNTGELFF
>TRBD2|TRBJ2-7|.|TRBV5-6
TGTGCCAGCAGCTTTCGGACTAGCGGGGGGAGCTCCTACGAGCAGTACTTC
CASSFRTSGGSSYEQYF
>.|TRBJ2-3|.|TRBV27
TGTGCCAGCAGTCGGTACAGGGTGGGGGACACAGATACGCAGTATTTT
CASSRYRVGDTDTQYF
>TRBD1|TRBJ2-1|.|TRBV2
TGTGCCAGTCGGACAGGGAATGAGCAGTTCTTC
CASRTGNEQFF
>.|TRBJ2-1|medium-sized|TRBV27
TGTGCCAGCAGTTTAGGCCTAGCAAGCGAGCAGTTCTTC
CASSLGLASEQFF
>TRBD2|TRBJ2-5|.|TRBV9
TGTGCCAGCAGCGTGCGGGGGGAAGAGACCCAGTACTTC
CASSVRGEETQYF
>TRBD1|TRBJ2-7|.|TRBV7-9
TGTGCCAGCAGCCACCGGGACAGCTACGAGCAGTACTTC
CASSHRDSYEQYF
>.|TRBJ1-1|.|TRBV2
TGTGCCAGCAGTGAAGAACGGGGCACTGAAGCTTTCTTT
CASSEERGTEAFF
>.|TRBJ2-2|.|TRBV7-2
TGTGCCAGCAGCTTAGGTCGGGTTACCGGGGAGCTGTTTTTT
CASSLGRVTGELFF
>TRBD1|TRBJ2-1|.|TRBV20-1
TGCAGTGCTAGCGTCAGGGGGAAGAACAATGAGCAGTTCTTC
CSASVRGKNNEQFF
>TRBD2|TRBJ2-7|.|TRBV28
TGTGCCAGCAGATCCTCCGCGGGGGGATCTCTAAACGAGCAGTACTTC
CASRSSAGGSLNEQYF
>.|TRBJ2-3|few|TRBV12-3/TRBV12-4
TGTGCCAGCAGTTTCTTCGGCCAAGGGGATACGCAGTATTTT
CASSFFGQGDTQYF
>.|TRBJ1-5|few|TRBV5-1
TGCGCCAGCAGCTTCGGCCGAGGACAGCCCCAGCATTTT
CASSFGRGQPQHF
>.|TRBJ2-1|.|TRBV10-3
TGTGCCATCAGTGAGTCGAATAGCGATGAGCAGTTCTTC
CAISESNSDEQFF
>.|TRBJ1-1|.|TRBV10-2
TGTGCCATCAGGCCGGGGACCGACAAGGACACTGAAGCTTTCTTT
CAIRPGTDKDTEAFF